This T cell receptor (beta chain) is from a study of regulatory T cells in long-lasting Graves disease. Time point: newly diagnosed GD, antithyroid drugs for less than 3 months. Making the TCR library involved RNA that had been extracted from PBMCs. Germline CDR1 SNHLY, CDR2 FYNNEI. V dropped 4 bases and J dropped 3; count of bases not matched to a gene: 8. The length of the CDR3 is 15 residues. Arm-PCR of CDR3 regions and iRepertoire HTBI primers were used to build TCR beta libraries. Each CDR3 protein is one row after TCRdb ran MiXCR on the multiplex PCR reads. In the table there are under 300,000 distinct CDR3 sequences, 20% to 25% of which are singletons.

This chain joins TRBV2 and TRBJ2-7; 8 bases line up with TRBD2. The sequence derives from a female donor with Graves disease. The sample in question was peripheral blood mononuclear cells (PBMCs), obtained at new diagnosis, from a patient treated with antithyroid drugs. The CDR3 is CASSGGGGTHYEQYF. The CDR3 coding sequence is TGTGCCAGCAGTGGGGGCGGGGGGACCCACTACGAGCAGTACTTC.